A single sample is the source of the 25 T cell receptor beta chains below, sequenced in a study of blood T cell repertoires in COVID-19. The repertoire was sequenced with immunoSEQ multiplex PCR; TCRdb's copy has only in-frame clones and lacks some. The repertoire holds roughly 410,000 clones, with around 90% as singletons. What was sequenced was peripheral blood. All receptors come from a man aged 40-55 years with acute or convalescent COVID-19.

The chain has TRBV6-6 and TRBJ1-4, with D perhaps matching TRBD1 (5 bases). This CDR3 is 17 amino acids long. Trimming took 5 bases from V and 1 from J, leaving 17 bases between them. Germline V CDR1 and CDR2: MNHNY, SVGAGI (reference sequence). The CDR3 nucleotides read TGTGCCAGCAGTCCTCCTCGGGGGAGAGGAACTAATGAAAAACTGTTTTTT. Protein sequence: CASSPPRGRGTNEKLFF.

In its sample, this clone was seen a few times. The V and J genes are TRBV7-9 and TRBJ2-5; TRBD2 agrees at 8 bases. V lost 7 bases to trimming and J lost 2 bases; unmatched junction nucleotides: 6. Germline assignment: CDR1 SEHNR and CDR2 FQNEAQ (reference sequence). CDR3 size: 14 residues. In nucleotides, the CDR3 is TGTGCCAGCACCTACGGGAGGGAACAAGAGACCCAGTACTTC. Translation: CASTYGREQETQYF. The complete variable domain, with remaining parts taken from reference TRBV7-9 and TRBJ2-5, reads DTGVSQNPRHKITKRGQNVTFRCDPISEHNRLYWYRQTLGQGPEFLTYFQNEAQLEKSRLLSDRFSAERPKGSFSTLEIQRTEQGDSAMYLCASTYGREQETQYFGPGTRLLVL.

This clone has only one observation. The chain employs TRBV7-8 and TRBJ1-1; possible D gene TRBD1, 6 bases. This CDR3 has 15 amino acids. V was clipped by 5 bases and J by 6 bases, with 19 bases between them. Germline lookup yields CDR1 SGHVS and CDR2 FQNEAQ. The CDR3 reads CASSPEYSGGPEAFF. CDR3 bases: TGTGCCAGCAGCCCGGAATATTCGGGGGGGCCTGAAGCTTTCTTT.

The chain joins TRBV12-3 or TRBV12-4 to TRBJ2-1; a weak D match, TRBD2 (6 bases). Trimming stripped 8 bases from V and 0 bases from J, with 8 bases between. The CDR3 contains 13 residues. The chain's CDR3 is CASGGNSYNEQFF. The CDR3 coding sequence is TGTGCCAGCGGGGGGAACTCCTACAATGAGCAGTTCTTC.

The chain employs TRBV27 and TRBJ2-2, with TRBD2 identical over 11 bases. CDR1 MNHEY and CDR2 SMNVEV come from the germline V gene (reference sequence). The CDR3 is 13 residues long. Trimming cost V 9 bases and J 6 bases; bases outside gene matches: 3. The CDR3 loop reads CASSGLAAGELFF. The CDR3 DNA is TGTGCCAGTTCGGGACTAGCGGCCGGGGAGCTGTTTTTT.

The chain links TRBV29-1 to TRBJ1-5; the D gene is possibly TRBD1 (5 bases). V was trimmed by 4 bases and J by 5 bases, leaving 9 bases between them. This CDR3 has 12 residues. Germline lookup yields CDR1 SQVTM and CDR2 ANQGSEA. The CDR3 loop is CSVGQGDQPQHF. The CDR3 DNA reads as TGCAGCGTTGGGCAGGGCGATCAGCCCCAGCATTTT. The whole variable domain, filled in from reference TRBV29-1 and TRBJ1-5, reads SAVISQKPSRDICQRGTSLTIQCQVDSQVTMMFWYRQQPGQSLTLIATANQGSEATYESGFVIDKFPISRPNLTFSTLTVSNMSPEDSSIYLCSVGQGDQPQHFGDGTRLSIL.

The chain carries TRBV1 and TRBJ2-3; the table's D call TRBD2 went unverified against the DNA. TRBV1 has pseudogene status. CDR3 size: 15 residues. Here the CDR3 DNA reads TGCACCAGCAGAGGGACTAGCACGCGTGGAGATACGCAGTATTTT. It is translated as CTSRGTSTRGDTQYF.

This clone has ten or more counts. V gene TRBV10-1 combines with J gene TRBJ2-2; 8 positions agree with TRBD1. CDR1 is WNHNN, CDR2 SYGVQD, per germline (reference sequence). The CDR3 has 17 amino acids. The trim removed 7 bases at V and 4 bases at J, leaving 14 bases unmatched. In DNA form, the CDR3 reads TGCGCCAGCACCAACATGGGGACAGGACTCGGCACCGGGGAGCTGTTTTTT. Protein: CASTNMGTGLGTGELFF.

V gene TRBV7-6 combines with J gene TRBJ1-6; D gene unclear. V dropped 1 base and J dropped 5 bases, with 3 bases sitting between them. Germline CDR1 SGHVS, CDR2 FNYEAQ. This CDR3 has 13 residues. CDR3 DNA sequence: TGTGCCAGCAGCTTAGTAGATAATTCACCCCTCCACTTT. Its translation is CASSLVDNSPLHF.

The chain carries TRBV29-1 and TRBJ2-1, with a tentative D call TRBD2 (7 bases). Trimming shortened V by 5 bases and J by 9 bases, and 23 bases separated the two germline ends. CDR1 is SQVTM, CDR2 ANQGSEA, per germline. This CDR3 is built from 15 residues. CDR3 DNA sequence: TGCAGCGTTACTAGGGGGAGGGCGACCTACGGTGAGCAGTTCTTC. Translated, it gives CSVTRGRATYGEQFF.

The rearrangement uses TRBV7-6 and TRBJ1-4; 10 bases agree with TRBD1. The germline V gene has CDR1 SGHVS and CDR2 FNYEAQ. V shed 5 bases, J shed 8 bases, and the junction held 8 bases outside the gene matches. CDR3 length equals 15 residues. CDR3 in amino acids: CASSPRQGAGEKLFF. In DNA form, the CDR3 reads TGTGCCAGCAGCCCCAGACAGGGGGCCGGAGAAAAACTGTTTTTT.

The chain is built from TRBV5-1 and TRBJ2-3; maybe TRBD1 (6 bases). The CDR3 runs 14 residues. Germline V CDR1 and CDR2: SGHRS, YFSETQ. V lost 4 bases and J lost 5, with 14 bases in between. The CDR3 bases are TGCGCCAGCAGCCGAGGGGGTTCAGGAGATACGCAGTATTTT. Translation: CASSRGGSGDTQYF.

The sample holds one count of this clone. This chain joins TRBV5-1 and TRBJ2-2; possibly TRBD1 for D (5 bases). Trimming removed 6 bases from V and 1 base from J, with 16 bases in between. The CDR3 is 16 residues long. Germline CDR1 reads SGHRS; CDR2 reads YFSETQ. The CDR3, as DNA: TGCGCCAGCACCATGGGGCAGGGCGGGAACACCGGGGAGCTGTTTTTT. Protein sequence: CASTMGQGGNTGELFF.

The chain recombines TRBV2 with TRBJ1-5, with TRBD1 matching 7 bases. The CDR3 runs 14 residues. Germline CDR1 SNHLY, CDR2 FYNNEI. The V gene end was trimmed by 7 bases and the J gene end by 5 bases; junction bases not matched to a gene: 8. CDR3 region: CASNTRDSYQPQHF. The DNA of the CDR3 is TGTGCCAGCAATACGCGGGACAGTTATCAGCCCCAGCATTTT.

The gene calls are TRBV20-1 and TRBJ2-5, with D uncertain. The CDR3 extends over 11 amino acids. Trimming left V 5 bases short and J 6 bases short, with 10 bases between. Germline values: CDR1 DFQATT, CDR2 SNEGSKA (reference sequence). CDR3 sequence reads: CSAGEPKTQYF. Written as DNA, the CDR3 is TGCAGTGCTGGTGAACCTAAGACCCAGTACTTC.

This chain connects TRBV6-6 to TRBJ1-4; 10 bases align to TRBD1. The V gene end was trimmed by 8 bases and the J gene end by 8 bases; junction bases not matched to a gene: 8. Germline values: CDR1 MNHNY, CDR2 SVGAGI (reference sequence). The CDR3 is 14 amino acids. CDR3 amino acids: CASGRDRGREKLFF. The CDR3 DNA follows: TGTGCCAGCGGTAGAGACAGGGGGCGCGAAAAACTGTTTTTT.

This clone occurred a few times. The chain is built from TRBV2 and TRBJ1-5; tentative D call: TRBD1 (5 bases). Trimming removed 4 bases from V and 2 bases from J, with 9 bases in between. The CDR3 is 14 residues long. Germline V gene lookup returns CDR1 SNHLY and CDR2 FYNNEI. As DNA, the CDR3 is TGTGCCAGCAGTGTGGGAGGGGGCAATCAGCCCCAGCATTTT. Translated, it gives CASSVGGGNQPQHF.

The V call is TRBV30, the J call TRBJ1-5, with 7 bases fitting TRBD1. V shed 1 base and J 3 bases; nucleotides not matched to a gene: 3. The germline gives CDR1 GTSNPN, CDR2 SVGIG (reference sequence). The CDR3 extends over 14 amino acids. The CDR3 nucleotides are TGTGCCTGGAGTGCCACAGGGGTCAATCAGCCCCAGCATTTT. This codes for CAWSATGVNQPQHF.

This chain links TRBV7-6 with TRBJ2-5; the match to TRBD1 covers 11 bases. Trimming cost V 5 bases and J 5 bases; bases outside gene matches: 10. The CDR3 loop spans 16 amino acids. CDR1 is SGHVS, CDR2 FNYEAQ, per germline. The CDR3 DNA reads TGTGCCAGCAGCCAACCGGGACAGGGGGTCGTGGAGACCCAGTACTTC. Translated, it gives CASSQPGQGVVETQYF.

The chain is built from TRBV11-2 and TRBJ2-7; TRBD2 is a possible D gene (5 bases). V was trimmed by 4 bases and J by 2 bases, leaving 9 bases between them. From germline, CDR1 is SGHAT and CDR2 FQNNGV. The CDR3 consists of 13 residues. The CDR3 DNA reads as TGTGCCAGCAGCTACGGGAATACCTACGAGCAGTACTTC. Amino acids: CASSYGNTYEQYF.

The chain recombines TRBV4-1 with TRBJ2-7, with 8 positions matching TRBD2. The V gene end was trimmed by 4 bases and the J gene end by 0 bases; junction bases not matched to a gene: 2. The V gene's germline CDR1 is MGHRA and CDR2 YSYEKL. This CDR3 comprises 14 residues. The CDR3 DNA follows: TGCGCCAGCAGCCGGACTAGCTCCTCCTACGAGCAGTACTTC. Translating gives CASSRTSSSYEQYF.

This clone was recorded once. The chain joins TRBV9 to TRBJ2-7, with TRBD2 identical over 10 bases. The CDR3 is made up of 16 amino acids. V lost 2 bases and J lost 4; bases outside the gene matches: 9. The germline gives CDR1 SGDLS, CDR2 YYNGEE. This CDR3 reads CASSVSPSGSGYEQYF. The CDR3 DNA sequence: TGTGCCAGCAGCGTGTCCCCTAGCGGGAGCGGTTACGAGCAGTACTTC.

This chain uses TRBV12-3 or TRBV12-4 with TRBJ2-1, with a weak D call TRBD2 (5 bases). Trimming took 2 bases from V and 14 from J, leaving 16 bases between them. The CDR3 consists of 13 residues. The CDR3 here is CASSLRSRDGEFF. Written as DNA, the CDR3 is TGTGCCAGCAGTTTACGTAGCCGAGACGGGGAGTTCTTC.

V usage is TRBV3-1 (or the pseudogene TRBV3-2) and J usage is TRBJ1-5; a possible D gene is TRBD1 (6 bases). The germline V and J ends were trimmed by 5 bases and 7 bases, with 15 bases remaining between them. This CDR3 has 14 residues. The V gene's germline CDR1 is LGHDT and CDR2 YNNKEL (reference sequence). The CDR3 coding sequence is TGTGCCAGCAGCAAGTCGGGGGGCGACCAGCCCCAGCATTTT. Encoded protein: CASSKSGGDQPQHF.

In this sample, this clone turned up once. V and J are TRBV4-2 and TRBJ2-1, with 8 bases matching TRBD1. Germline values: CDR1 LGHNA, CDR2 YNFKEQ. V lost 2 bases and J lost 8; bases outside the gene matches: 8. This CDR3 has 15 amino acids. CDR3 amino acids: CASSQRGQGFDEQFF. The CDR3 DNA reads TGTGCCAGCAGCCAAAGAGGACAGGGCTTCGATGAGCAGTTCTTC.